This T cell receptor (beta chain) originates from a study of T cell responses to AZD1222 COVID-19 vaccine. Turning to this clone: Distinct nucleotide sequences in the sample also encode this CDR3.

Only in-frame clones appear in the TCRdb table, and some are missing; sequencing was by immunoSEQ multiplex PCR. The data contain approximately 150,000 clones, under 95% of them singletons. Germline assignment: CDR1 SGHRS and CDR2 YFSETQ. Trimming cost V 0 bases and J 4 bases; bases outside gene matches: 2. The CDR3 consists of 16 residues. The V and J genes are TRBV5-1 and TRBJ2-1; the match to TRBD2 covers 12 bases. This receptor was identified in an adult who received the AZD1222 COVID-19 vaccine. Sample: peripheral blood, taken 28 days after the second AZD1222 dose. The CDR3 DNA reads as TGCGCCAGCAGCTTGGGACTAGCGGGAGCTTACAATGAGCAGTTCTTC. Protein product: CASSLGLAGAYNEQFF.